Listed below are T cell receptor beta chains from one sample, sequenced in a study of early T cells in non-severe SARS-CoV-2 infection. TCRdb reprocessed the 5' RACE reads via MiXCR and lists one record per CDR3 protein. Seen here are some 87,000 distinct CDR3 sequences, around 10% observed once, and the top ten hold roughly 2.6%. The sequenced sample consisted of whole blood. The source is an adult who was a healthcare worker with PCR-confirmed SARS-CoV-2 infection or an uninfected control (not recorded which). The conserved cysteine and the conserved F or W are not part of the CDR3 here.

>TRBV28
ASRSNQPQH
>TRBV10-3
AISERATSGSPMGSEQY
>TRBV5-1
ASSLSGGRALGQETQY
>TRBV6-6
ASSYSGLAGVYNEQF
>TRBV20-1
SARSTTTNYNEQF
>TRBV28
ASGGDRGNSPLH
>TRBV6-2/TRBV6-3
ASSYETRTEAF
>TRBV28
ASSLMNTEAF
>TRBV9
ASSRGTVEETQY
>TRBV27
ASSLTGARYEQY
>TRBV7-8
ASSLERGASDMQY
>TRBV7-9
ASSFFPAGELF